This TCR beta chain stems from a study of T cells after yellow fever vaccination. Background on the study: For low cell numbers, libraries were made with SMART-Seq v4 Ultra Low Input.

With V trimmed by 4 bases and J by 3 bases, 10 bases remained unmatched. The CDR3 is made up of 17 amino acids. Germline lookup yields CDR1 SGHDN and CDR2 FVKESK. As regards this clonotype: Its specificity is not known.

TCRdb analysed the 5' RACE reads with MiXCR anew, one entry per CDR3 protein. The sample shows roughly 150,000 distinct CDR3 sequences, roughly 8% of them seen only once. General observations from the study: The study re-detected most primary-vaccination clones after the booster (roughly 95% CD4, 85% to 90% CD8). Clonotypes shared by both compartments, CD4 and CD8, made up a small share.

The clonotype comes from a man aged 25-40 years who received the YFV17D yellow fever vaccine. The rearrangement joins TRBV14 to TRBJ2-1; 9 nucleotides align to TRBD1. The source was CD4+ T cells sorted from PBMCs, collected 5 days after the yellow fever booster vaccination. CDR3 coding DNA: TGTGCCAGCAGCCGTCTGGCTACAGGGGGCGGCTACAATGAGCAGTTCTTC. Its translation: CASSRLATGGGYNEQFF.